This TCR beta chain was retrieved from a study of identical twins. Study-wide points: Sequences that were out-of-frame, alpha and twin-shared displayed an excess of low generation probability.

The CDR3 contains 17 residues. Unmatched junction bases numbered 18, after V lost 8 bases and J lost 2 bases. Germline V gene data show CDR1 as MNHEY and CDR2 as SVGEGT. MiXCR, run by TCRdb on the 5' RACE reads, gives a single entry per CDR3 protein. Of 500,000 or so distinct CDR3 sequences in the sample, 14% were seen once. This clonotype has just a few counts. Its antigen remains unknown. These data also formed part of another study, on yellow fever vaccine responses in identical twins.

The sample was CD4+ T cells sorted from blood. The J gene is TRBJ2-7, the V gene TRBV6-2 or TRBV6-3, with 7 bases aligning to TRBD1. The origin of this receptor is a woman between 18 and 29 years old in good health. CDR3 sequence reads: CASGRRDSGLHPYEQYF. CDR3 nucleotide sequence: TGTGCCAGCGGCCGAAGGGACAGTGGACTGCATCCCTACGAGCAGTACTTC.